One and the same sample provided the 25 T cell receptor beta chains below, sequenced in a study of monozygotic twins with inflammatory bowel disease. TCRdb reprocessed the 5' RACE reads and keeps a single row for each CDR3 protein, giving no DNA. The table counts around 400,000 distinct CDR3 sequences; under 3% lies in the top ten. Sequenced sample: blood. These receptors originate from a human donor with ulcerative colitis or Crohn's disease, or a healthy co-twin of an affected twin (not recorded which).

The CDR3 spells CASSVPGLAHNEQFF. The chain uses TRBV7-9 and TRBJ2-1; with no DNA, the TCRdb D assignment of TRBD2 cannot be verified. This CDR3 has 15 residues. Per germline, CDR1 SEHNR and CDR2 FQNEAQ (reference sequence).

V usage is TRBV6-1 and J usage is TRBJ1-1. This CDR3 is built from 14 residues. Germline loops: CDR1 MNHNS, CDR2 SASEGT. The CDR3: CASSEAGGYGSAFF.

V gene TRBV20-1 combines with J gene TRBJ2-4; the TCRdb call, TRBD2, lacks DNA for checking. CDR1 is DFQATT and CDR2 is SNEGSKA in the germline V gene (reference sequence). The length of the CDR3 is 18 residues. The CDR3 sequence is CSAGTSGGAVIAKNIQYF.

This sequence joins TRBV5-1 and TRBJ1-5; TCRdb indicates TRBD1, and absent DNA this call remains unverified. Germline loops: CDR1 SGHRS, CDR2 YFSETQ. The CDR3 totals 15 residues. The CDR3: CASSMDGQPNQPQHF. The whole variable domain, filled in from reference TRBV5-1 and TRBJ1-5, reads KAGVTQTPRYLIKTRGQQVTLSCSPISGHRSVSWYQQTPGQGLQFLFEYFSETQRNKGNFPGRFSGRQFSNSRSEMNVSTLELGDSALYLCASSMDGQPNQPQHFGDGTRLSIL.

The rearrangement links TRBV7-9 to TRBJ1-5. Germline loops: CDR1 SEHNR, CDR2 FQNEAQ (reference sequence). The CDR3 covers 13 residues. CDR3 in amino acids: CASSPAVSVPQHF. Full variable domain (rest looked up from reference TRBV7-9 and TRBJ1-5): DTGVSQNPRHKITKRGQNVTFRCDPISEHNRLYWYRQTLGQGPEFLTYFQNEAQLEKSRLLSDRFSAERPKGSFSTLEIQRTEQGDSAMYLCASSPAVSVPQHFGDGTRLSIL.

The chain recombines TRBV27 with TRBJ2-3; TCRdb reports TRBD1, a call that lacks DNA to check it against. There are 14 residues in the CDR3. CDR1 and CDR2 from the germline V gene are MNHEY and SMNVEV (reference sequence). CDR3 loop: CATRQGHGVDTQYF.

CDR3 loop: CSVVGQGRNNEQFF. The genes are TRBV29-1 and TRBJ2-1; the D call of TRBD1 rests on TCRdb alone, since no DNA is present to check it. The CDR3 totals 14 residues. In germline, CDR1 is SQVTM, CDR2 ANQGSEA.

The J gene is TRBJ2-2, the V gene TRBV18. The CDR3 consists of 15 residues. Germline V gives CDR1 KGHSH, CDR2 LQKENI. CDR3 loop: CASSPTALVTGELFF.

V gene TRBV27 combines with J gene TRBJ2-3; TCRdb lists TRBD2, though no DNA is available to test this call. The V gene's germline CDR1 is MNHEY and CDR2 SMNVEV (reference sequence). The CDR3 consists of 16 residues. CDR3 sequence reads: CASSGEAGWGTDTQYF.

The V gene is TRBV13, the J gene TRBJ1-2; TCRdb designates TRBD1, a call that cannot be tested without DNA. The CDR3 totals 16 residues. From germline, CDR1 is PRHDT and CDR2 FYEKMQ (reference sequence). CDR3 protein: CASSFGRAGINYGYTF.

V is TRBV5-1 and J is TRBJ2-2. This CDR3 region has 14 residues. Germline V gene data show CDR1 as SGHRS and CDR2 as YFSETQ. The CDR3: CASSRSENTGELFF. Full variable domain (remainder filled in from reference TRBV5-1 and TRBJ2-2): KAGVTQTPRYLIKTRGQQVTLSCSPISGHRSVSWYQQTPGQGLQFLFEYFSETQRNKGNFPGRFSGRQFSNSRSEMNVSTLELGDSALYLCASSRSENTGELFFGEGSRLTVL.

The chain joins TRBV5-1 to TRBJ2-1; the TCRdb D gene call, TRBD1, has no DNA to confirm it. Germline CDR1 reads SGHRS; CDR2 reads YFSETQ. This CDR3 has 12 amino acids. The CDR3 protein is CASSPPLGEQFF.

The chain combines TRBV10-3 with TRBJ2-7; the D gene TCRdb calls, TRBD1, cannot be checked with no DNA. Per germline, CDR1 ENHRY and CDR2 SYGVKD. The CDR3 extends over 12 amino acids. This CDR3 reads CAISDPTGEQYF.

This chain joins TRBV30 and TRBJ1-1; checking the TCRdb D call of TRBD1 is not possible without DNA. Looked up from germline, CDR1 is GTSNPN and CDR2 is SVGIG (reference sequence). CDR3 length: 14 residues. The CDR3 loop is CAWSPRGGPREAFF.

The genes are TRBV5-1 and TRBJ2-1; TCRdb's assignment of TRBD1 cannot be checked, as there is no DNA. The CDR3 loop spans 16 amino acids. Germline assignment: CDR1 SGHRS and CDR2 YFSETQ. The CDR3 here is CASSTDRASSYNEQFF.

The V and J genes are TRBV10-1 and TRBJ2-2. This CDR3 contains 15 residues. Germline-derived CDR1 and CDR2 are WNHNN and SYGVQD (reference sequence). CDR3: CASSDSQGYTGELFF.

The V and J genes are TRBV5-8 and TRBJ1-1. The CDR3 has 13 residues. CDR1 is SGHTS and CDR2 is YDEGEE in the germline V gene. The CDR3 spells CASSFSRITEAFF.

The V call is TRBV20-1, the J call TRBJ2-7; no DNA is available, so the TRBD1 call from TCRdb remains unchecked. The CDR3 sequence is 14 residues long. In germline, CDR1 is DFQATT, CDR2 SNEGSKA (reference sequence). This chain's CDR3 is CSARAGTGDPEQYF.

This rearrangement joins TRBV6-2 or TRBV6-3 to TRBJ2-5. Germline V gene lookup returns CDR1 MNHEY and CDR2 SVGEGT. The CDR3 is 12 amino acids. The CDR3 reads CASSPSDETQYF.

J is TRBJ2-6 and V is TRBV18; the TRBD1 assignment by TCRdb is unverifiable without DNA. The CDR3 runs to 14 residues. Germline lookup yields CDR1 KGHSH and CDR2 LQKENI. The CDR3 protein is CASLGAFGANVLTF.

The chain is built from TRBV20-1 and TRBJ1-6. CDR1 and CDR2 from the germline V gene are DFQATT and SNEGSKA (reference sequence). The length of the CDR3 is 13 residues. The CDR3 here is CSARDPRTTPLHF.

The genes are TRBV9 and TRBJ2-1; TCRdb reports TRBD2, a call that lacks DNA to check it against. CDR3 size: 15 residues. Per germline, CDR1 SGDLS and CDR2 YYNGEE. CDR3 sequence: CASSVRGGPSDEQFF.

The chain carries TRBV4-3 and TRBJ2-7. The CDR3 is made up of 16 amino acids. Looked up from germline, CDR1 is LGHNA and CDR2 is YSLEER. The CDR3 reads CASSQEAAAFSYEQYF.

The rearrangement uses TRBV2 and TRBJ1-1. This CDR3 is built from 11 residues. CDR1 and CDR2 from the germline V gene are SNHLY and FYNNEI. The CDR3: CASFRNTEAFF.

The genes are TRBV6-5 and TRBJ1-2; without DNA, the TCRdb call of TRBD1 cannot be checked. Germline values: CDR1 MNHEY, CDR2 SVGAGI. CDR3 size: 18 residues. The CDR3: CASSYSSYRGPAAYGYTF.